This TCR beta chain was observed in a study of T-cell memory formation after mild COVID-19. TCRdb processed the 5' RACE reads anew with MiXCR; each CDR3 protein has one entry. The table has tens of thousands of distinct CDR3 sequences, 14% seen once. This clonotype has a handful of counts. No antigen is known for it. Study findings and constraints: Certain responding clones were present in pre-infection memory, suggesting participation of cross-reactive memory.

Per the germline V gene, CDR1 is MNHEY and CDR2 is SVGAGI. With V trimmed by 2 bases and J by 7 bases, 11 bases remained unmatched. The CDR3 has 18 amino acids. The source material was PBMCs or a T cell subset sorted from them (not recorded which). This sequence originates from an adult woman who had mild COVID-19 (a few samples of this study predate the infection). Cell type and time point are not known. This chain links TRBV6-5 with TRBJ2-2, with 12 nucleotides matching TRBD2. The CDR3, as DNA: TGTGCCAGCAGTTACGGACTAGCGGGGATCGGGTTTGGCGGGGAGCTGTTTTTT. This sequence encodes CASSYGLAGIGFGGELFF.